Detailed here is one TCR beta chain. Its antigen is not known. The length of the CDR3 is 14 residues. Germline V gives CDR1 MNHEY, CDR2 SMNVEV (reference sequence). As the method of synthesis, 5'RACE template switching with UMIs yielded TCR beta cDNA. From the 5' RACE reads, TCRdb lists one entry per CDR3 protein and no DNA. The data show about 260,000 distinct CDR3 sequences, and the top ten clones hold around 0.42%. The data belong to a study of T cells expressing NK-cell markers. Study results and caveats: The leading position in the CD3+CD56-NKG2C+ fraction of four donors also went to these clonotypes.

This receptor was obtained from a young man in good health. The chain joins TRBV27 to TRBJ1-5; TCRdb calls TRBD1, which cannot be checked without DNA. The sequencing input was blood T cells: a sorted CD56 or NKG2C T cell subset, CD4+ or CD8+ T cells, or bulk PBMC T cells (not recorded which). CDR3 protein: CASSLHRVGQPQHF.